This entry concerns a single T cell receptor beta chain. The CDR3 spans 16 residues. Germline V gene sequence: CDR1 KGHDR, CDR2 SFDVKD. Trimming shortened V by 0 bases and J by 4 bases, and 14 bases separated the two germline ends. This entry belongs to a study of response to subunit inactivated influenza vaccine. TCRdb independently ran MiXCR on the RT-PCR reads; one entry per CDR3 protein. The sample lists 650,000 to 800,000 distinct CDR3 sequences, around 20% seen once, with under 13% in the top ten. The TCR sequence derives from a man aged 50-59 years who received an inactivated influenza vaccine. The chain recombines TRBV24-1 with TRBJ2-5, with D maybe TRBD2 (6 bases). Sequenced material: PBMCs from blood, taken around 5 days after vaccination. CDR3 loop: CATSDLNGGPRETQYF. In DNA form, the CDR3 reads TGTGCCACCAGTGATTTGAACGGGGGACCGAGAGAGACCCAGTACTTC.